The subject of this entry is one T cell receptor (beta chain). Its specificity is not known. This CDR3 is 15 amino acids long. Trimming took off 5 bases at V and 7 bases at J, with 20 bases between the two ends. Germline CDR1 MNHNY, CDR2 SVGAGI (reference sequence). The sample comes from a study of post-analysis software for immune sequencing data. cDNA libraries of TCR beta carried unique molecular identifiers. When roughly 0.9 to 10 million T cells were used, they gave approximately 530,000 cDNA molecules. One entry per CDR3 protein, called by TCRdb with MiXCR from the PCR reads. The sample yields some 700,000 distinct CDR3 sequences, approximately 60% seen once. Study-wide results and caveats: Compared with controls, patients had more of five or six TRBV segments, including TRBV5-6, TRBV5-1 and TRBV20-1. Strong co-clustering by F measure was seen for same-batch samples. The normalized Chao1 diversity of multiple sclerosis patients was significantly lower than that of controls.

The specimen was blood. This sequence originates from a girl aged 2 to 10 with multiple sclerosis. J is TRBJ1-2 and V is TRBV6-6; D gene uncertain. The CDR3 reads CASSDPRRTPGGYTF. The CDR3 region has the DNA TGTGCCAGCAGTGACCCTAGACGGACCCCAGGTGGCTACACCTTC.